This T cell receptor beta chain emerged from a study of T cell repertoires in cytomegalovirus infection. Study-wide results and limits: In two of eight donors, the top clonotype was HLA-C-restricted CMV-specific.

TCRdb ran MiXCR on the reads and lists one entry per CDR3 protein. This table has about 460,000 distinct CDR3 sequences, about 11% appearing once. CDR1 is LGHDT, CDR2 YNNKEL, per germline (reference sequence). Trimming pared 4 bases from V and 5 bases from J, leaving 11 bases between. The CDR3 sequence is 13 residues long. With regard to this clonotype: Its antigen is unidentified.

This TCR was recovered from a human donor in good health (CMV status not recorded). Some clones in this sample may be carry-over from other donors' samples. The chain recombines TRBV3-1 with TRBJ1-1; D not resolved. The sequenced sample was PBMCs. This chain's CDR3 is CASSLSMGTEAFF. CDR3 in DNA: TGTGCCAGCAGCCTGAGTATGGGTACTGAAGCTTTCTTT.